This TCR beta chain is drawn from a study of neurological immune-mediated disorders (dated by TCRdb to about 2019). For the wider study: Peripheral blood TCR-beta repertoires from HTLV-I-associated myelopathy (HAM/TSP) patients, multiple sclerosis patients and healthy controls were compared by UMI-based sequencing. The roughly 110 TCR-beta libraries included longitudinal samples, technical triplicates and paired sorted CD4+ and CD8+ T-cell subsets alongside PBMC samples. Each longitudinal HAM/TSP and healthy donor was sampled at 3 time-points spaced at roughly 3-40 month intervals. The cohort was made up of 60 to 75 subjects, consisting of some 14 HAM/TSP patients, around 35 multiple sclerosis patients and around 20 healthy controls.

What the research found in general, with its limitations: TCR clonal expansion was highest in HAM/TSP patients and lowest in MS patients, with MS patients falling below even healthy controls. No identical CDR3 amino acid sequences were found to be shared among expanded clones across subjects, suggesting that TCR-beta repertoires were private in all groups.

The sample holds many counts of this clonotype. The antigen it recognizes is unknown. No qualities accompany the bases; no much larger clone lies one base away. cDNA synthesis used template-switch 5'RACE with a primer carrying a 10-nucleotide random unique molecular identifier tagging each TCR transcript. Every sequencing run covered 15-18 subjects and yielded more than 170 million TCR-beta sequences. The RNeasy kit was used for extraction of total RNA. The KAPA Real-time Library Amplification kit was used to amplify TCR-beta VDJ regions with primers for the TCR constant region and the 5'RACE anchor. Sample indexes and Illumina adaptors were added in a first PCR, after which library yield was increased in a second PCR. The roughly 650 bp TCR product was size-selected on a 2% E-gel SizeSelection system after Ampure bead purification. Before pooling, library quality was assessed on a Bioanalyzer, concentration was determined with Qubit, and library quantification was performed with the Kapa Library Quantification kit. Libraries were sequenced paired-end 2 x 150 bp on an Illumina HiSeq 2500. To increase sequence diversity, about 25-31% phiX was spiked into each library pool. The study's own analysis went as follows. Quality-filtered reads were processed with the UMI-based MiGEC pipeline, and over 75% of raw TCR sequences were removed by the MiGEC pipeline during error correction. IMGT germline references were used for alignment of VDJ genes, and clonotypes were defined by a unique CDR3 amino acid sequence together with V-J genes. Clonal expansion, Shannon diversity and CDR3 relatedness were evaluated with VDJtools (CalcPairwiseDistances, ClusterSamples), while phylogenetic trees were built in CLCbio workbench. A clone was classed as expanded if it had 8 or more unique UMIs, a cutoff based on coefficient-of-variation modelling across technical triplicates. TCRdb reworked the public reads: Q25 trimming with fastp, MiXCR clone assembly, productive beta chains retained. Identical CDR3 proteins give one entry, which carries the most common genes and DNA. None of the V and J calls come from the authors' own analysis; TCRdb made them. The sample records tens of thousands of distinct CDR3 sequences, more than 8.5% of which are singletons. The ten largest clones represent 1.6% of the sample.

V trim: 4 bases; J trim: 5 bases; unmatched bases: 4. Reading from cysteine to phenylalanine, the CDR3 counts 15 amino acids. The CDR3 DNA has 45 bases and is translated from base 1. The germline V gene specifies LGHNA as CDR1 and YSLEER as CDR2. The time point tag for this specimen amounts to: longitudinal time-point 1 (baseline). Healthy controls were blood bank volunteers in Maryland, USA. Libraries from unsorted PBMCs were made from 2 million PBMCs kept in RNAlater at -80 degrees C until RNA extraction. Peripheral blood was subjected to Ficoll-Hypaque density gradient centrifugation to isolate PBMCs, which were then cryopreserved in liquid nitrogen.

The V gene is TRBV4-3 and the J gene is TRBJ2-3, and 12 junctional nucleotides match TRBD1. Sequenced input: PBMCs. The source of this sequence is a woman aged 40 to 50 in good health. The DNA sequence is TGCGCCAGCAGCCCCGGGACAGGGGGCTTAGATACGCAGTATTTT. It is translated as CASSPGTGGLDTQYF.